This TCR beta chain was identified in a study of radiation and T cells in renal cell carcinoma. Sequenced by immunoSEQ multiplex PCR; TCRdb stores in-frame clones only, minus some. The table lists around 140,000 clones, 86% of them singletons. Time point described: blood 4 weeks post-SBRT, at nephrectomy. The treatment: 15 Gy SBRT to primary tumor, nephrectomy 4 weeks later. This clone was detected once. Germline loops: CDR1 SGHNT, CDR2 YYREEE (reference sequence). The V segment lost 3 bases and the J segment 6 bases; nucleotides outside the gene matches: 21. CDR3 length equals 18 residues. The source was blood, collected from a patient whose treatment included radiotherapy and nephrectomy. The chain couples TRBV5-4 to TRBJ2-7; 7 bases are a match to TRBD2. The receptor comes from a woman aged 45-65 years with renal cell carcinoma. The CDR3 is CASSWEGLVAGRGGEQYF. CDR3 coding DNA: TGTGCCAGCAGCTGGGAGGGTTTGGTAGCGGGTCGGGGCGGCGAGCAGTACTTC.